The 28 T cell receptor beta chains below all came from one sample that was sequenced in a study of blood T cell repertoires in COVID-19. Here immunoSEQ multiplex PCR was the method, and the copy in TCRdb shows in-frame clones only, minus some. The sample holds some 250,000 clones, roughly 85% seen once. Sequenced material: PBMCs or T cells enriched from blood (not recorded which). Receptors were obtained from a woman in her 50s who had recovered from COVID-19.

The chain uses TRBV10-3 and TRBJ2-7; 8 bases map to TRBD1. Unmatched junction bases numbered 17, after V lost 4 bases and J lost 9 bases. This CDR3 has 16 residues. The V gene's germline CDR1 is ENHRY and CDR2 SYGVKD. The CDR3 spells CAISAPLQGAGGRQYF. The CDR3 coding sequence is TGTGCCATCAGTGCCCCTCTCCAGGGGGCTGGTGGTCGGCAGTACTTC.

The rearrangement links TRBV27 to TRBJ2-1, with D maybe TRBD1 (5 bases). The germline V gene has CDR1 MNHEY and CDR2 SMNVEV (reference sequence). The CDR3 is made up of 16 amino acids. With 1 base removed from V and 7 bases from J, the gap between germline ends came to 17 bases. Here the CDR3 reads CASSLYRTPLMNEQFF. The CDR3 DNA reads TGTGCCAGCAGTTTATATAGGACACCCCTAATGAATGAGCAGTTCTTC.

The CDR3 here is CASSQDPLLWLGAGNTIYF. The CDR3 coding sequence is TGTGCCAGCAGCCAAGACCCTTTGCTCTGGTTAGGGGCTGGAAACACCATATATTTT. The chain employs TRBV3-1 (or the pseudogene TRBV3-2) and TRBJ1-3; maybe TRBD1 (5 bases). This CDR3 is 19 amino acids long. Germline lookup yields CDR1 LGHDT and CDR2 YNNKEL (reference sequence). The V end was cut by 0 bases, the J end by 2 bases, with 20 bases between.

V and J are TRBV28 and TRBJ1-5, with D hard to call. V was trimmed by 6 bases and J by 2 bases, leaving 14 bases between them. This CDR3 contains 15 residues. From germline, CDR1 is MDHEN and CDR2 SYDVKM. The CDR3 DNA is TGTGCCAGCAGGGCGGATTGGAAAGGCAATCAGCCCCAGCATTTT. This translates into CASRADWKGNQPQHF. Looking up the rest from reference TRBV28 and TRBJ1-5 gives the full variable domain: DVKVTQSSRYLVKRTGEKVFLECVQDMDHENMFWYRQDPGLGLRLIYFSYDVKMKEKGDIPEGYSVSREKKERFSLILESASTNQTSMYLCASRADWKGNQPQHFGDGTRLSIL.

In nucleotides, the CDR3 is TGTGCCAGCAGCCTCTCTGACAGGGCCAACTATGGCTACACCTTC. It translates to CASSLSDRANYGYTF. The V and J genes are TRBV13 and TRBJ1-2; 7 nucleotides match TRBD1. There are 15 residues in the CDR3. After removal of 5 bases from V and 2 bases from J, the junction contained 8 bases not matched to a gene. CDR1 is PRHDT and CDR2 is FYEKMQ in the germline V gene (reference sequence).

V usage is TRBV11-2 and J usage is TRBJ1-2, with a weak D call TRBD1 (5 bases). The V end was cut by 5 bases, the J end by 4 bases, with 14 bases between. This CDR3 has 14 residues. CDR1 and CDR2 (germline): SGHAT, FQNNGV. The CDR3 loop reads CASSQGGQAYGYTF. Written as DNA, the CDR3 is TGTGCCAGCAGCCAAGGCGGACAAGCCTATGGCTACACCTTC.

V usage is TRBV4-1 and J usage is TRBJ2-2; D perhaps matches TRBD2 (5 bases). The germline V and J ends were trimmed by 0 bases and 4 bases, with 12 bases remaining between them. Germline values: CDR1 MGHRA, CDR2 YSYEKL. This CDR3 has 16 amino acids. CDR3 residues: CASSQDSPSGTGELFF. CDR3 bases: TGCGCCAGCAGCCAAGATAGCCCAAGCGGCACCGGGGAGCTGTTTTTT.

The V call is TRBV2, the J call TRBJ2-1; TRBD2 agrees at 8 bases. This CDR3 region has 15 residues. Per the germline V gene, CDR1 is SNHLY and CDR2 is FYNNEI. V was clipped by 7 bases and J by 1 base; unmatched bases: 6. The CDR3 sequence: CASKAGGSSYNEQFF. CDR3 sequence (DNA): TGTGCCAGCAAGGCGGGAGGTAGTTCCTACAATGAGCAGTTCTTC.

The sample holds one count of this clone. V usage is TRBV5-1 and J usage is TRBJ2-2; tentative D call: TRBD2 (6 bases). CDR3 size: 16 residues. V lost 2 bases, J lost 1 base, and 12 bases lay in between. CDR1 is SGHRS and CDR2 is YFSETQ in the germline V gene. DNA for the CDR3: TGCGCCAGCAGCTTCGATATCGGGAGGAACACCGGGGAGCTGTTTTTT. Encoded protein: CASSFDIGRNTGELFF.

The chain joins TRBV4-2 to TRBJ2-3, with 8 bases aligning to TRBD2. Per germline, CDR1 LGHNA and CDR2 YNFKEQ. V lost 2 bases and J lost 5; bases outside the gene matches: 6. The CDR3 contains 15 residues. The chain's CDR3 is CASSQLAGSIDTQYF. CDR3 bases: TGTGCCAGCAGCCAATTAGCGGGATCAATAGATACGCAGTATTTT.

The rearrangement joins TRBV4-2 to TRBJ2-7; TRBD2 matches 8 bases. CDR3 length equals 16 residues. V gave up 2 bases and J gave up 2 bases; unmatched junction bases: 8. In germline, CDR1 is LGHNA, CDR2 YNFKEQ. CDR3 nucleotide sequence: TGTGCCAGCAGCCAAAGCGGAGCGGGGGTACCCTACGAGCAGTACTTC. Its translation: CASSQSGAGVPYEQYF.

The gene calls are TRBV10-1 and TRBJ2-1; the D gene is possibly TRBD2 (5 bases). Per the germline V gene, CDR1 is WNHNN and CDR2 is SYGVQD (reference sequence). V was cut by 3 bases and J by 8 bases, with 8 bases left in between. The CDR3 length is 12 residues. The CDR3 region has the DNA TGCGCCAGCAGTGAAAACGGGGATGAGCAGTTCTTC. Its protein product is CASSENGDEQFF.

The J gene is TRBJ2-2, the V gene TRBV6-6, with 13 bases fitting TRBD2. V gave up 5 bases and J gave up 6 bases; unmatched junction bases: 18. Germline V gene data show CDR1 as MNHNY and CDR2 as SVGAGI (reference sequence). This CDR3 is built from 20 residues. The CDR3: CASSLGSWTSGSRGAGELFF. The CDR3 DNA reads TGTGCCAGCAGTCTTGGGTCTTGGACTAGCGGGAGTCGGGGTGCCGGGGAGCTGTTTTTT.

The J gene is TRBJ1-1, the V gene TRBV25-1; no clear D. Trimming shortened V by 3 bases and J by 1 base, and 9 bases separated the two germline ends. The CDR3 sequence is 14 residues long. The germline gives CDR1 MGHDK, CDR2 SYGVNS. The CDR3, as DNA: TGTGCCAGCAGTGACTACCGACAGAACACTGAAGCTTTCTTT. Encoded protein: CASSDYRQNTEAFF.

The rearrangement links TRBV25-1 to TRBJ2-1; 11 nucleotides match TRBD2. The CDR3 covers 15 residues. Germline CDR1 and CDR2: MGHDK and SYGVNS. V lost 7 bases, J lost 9 bases, and 11 bases stayed unmatched. CDR3 protein: CASTEGTSGRSEQFF. As DNA, the CDR3 is TGTGCCAGCACCGAAGGTACTAGCGGGAGATCTGAGCAGTTCTTC.

The chain links TRBV24-1 to TRBJ2-1; weak D call: TRBD2 (6 bases). CDR1 is KGHDR and CDR2 is SFDVKD in the germline V gene. Trimming shortened V by 3 bases and J by 0 bases, and 20 bases separated the two germline ends. There are 19 residues in the CDR3. DNA for the CDR3: TGTGCCACCAGTGATAACCGGGACTCCCACCTGGGCTCCTACAATGAGCAGTTCTTC. Protein product: CATSDNRDSHLGSYNEQFF.

The chain couples TRBV7-9 to TRBJ2-7; 10 bases align to TRBD2. The CDR3 is 15 amino acids. V was pared by 1 base and J by 7 bases, with 7 bases of the junction left unmatched. Germline CDR1 is SEHNR and CDR2 is FQNEAQ (reference sequence). The CDR3 reads CASSLVGGSGREQYF. In DNA form, the CDR3 reads TGTGCCAGCAGCTTAGTGGGCGGTAGCGGGAGGGAGCAGTACTTC.

This chain joins TRBV7-2 and TRBJ1-4; D uncertain. This CDR3 is 15 amino acids long. Germline V gene sequence: CDR1 SGHTA, CDR2 FQGNSA. V lost 8 bases and J 8 bases, leaving 21 bases between the germline ends. The CDR3 DNA is TGTGCCAGCGCCCGGGAGGCCCAGACGGGCGAAAAACTGTTTTTT. It is translated as CASAREAQTGEKLFF.

This chain joins TRBV7-2 and TRBJ2-3; the D gene is possibly TRBD2 (6 bases). The germline V gene encodes CDR1 SGHTA and CDR2 FQGNSA. The CDR3 contains 16 residues. V gave up 2 bases and J gave up 3 bases, with 15 bases separating them. DNA of the CDR3: TGTGCCAGCAGCTTATCAATCCGGGGAGGTACAGATACGCAGTATTTT. Amino acid sequence: CASSLSIRGGTDTQYF.

Concerning this clone itself: Other DNA sequences of this sample code for an identical CDR3. The chain carries TRBV5-1 and TRBJ1-2; D is possibly TRBD1 (5 bases). The germline V gene encodes CDR1 SGHRS and CDR2 YFSETQ. This CDR3 spans 11 amino acids. The V and J ends lost 4 bases and 8 bases respectively, with 9 bases between them. CDR3 in amino acids: CASSRDFGYTF. The CDR3 DNA follows: TGCGCCAGCAGCAGGGACTTCGGCTACACCTTC.

To note about this clone: Other DNA sequences in the sample encode the same CDR3. The rearrangement uses TRBV5-1 and TRBJ1-3; D remains unclear. This CDR3 is built from 14 residues. CDR1 is SGHRS, CDR2 YFSETQ, per germline. Trimming took 1 base from V and 3 from J, leaving 8 bases between them. This CDR3 reads CASSLQGSGNTIYF. CDR3 DNA sequence: TGCGCCAGCAGCTTGCAAGGGAGTGGAAACACCATATATTTT.

The V gene is TRBV7-2, the J gene TRBJ1-1, with TRBD1 matching over 7 bases. The CDR3 sequence is 14 residues long. Germline CDR1 is SGHTA and CDR2 is FQGNSA. V lost 4 bases, J lost 1 base, and 3 bases stayed unmatched. The DNA for the CDR3 is TGTGCCAGCAGCTGGACAGGTTCGAACACTGAAGCTTTCTTT. Translating gives CASSWTGSNTEAFF.

This clone occurred once. This sequence joins TRBV28 and TRBJ1-5; perhaps TRBD1 as D (5 bases). CDR3 size: 15 residues. The germline V gene has CDR1 MDHEN and CDR2 SYDVKM. Trimming removed 3 bases from V and 6 bases from J, with 15 bases in between. DNA of the CDR3: TGTGCCAGCAGTTTCGGGCAGGGAGGTTTTCAGCCCCAGCATTTT. Amino acid sequence: CASSFGQGGFQPQHF. Based on the CDR3 plus reference TRBV28 and TRBJ1-5, the full variable domain is DVKVTQSSRYLVKRTGEKVFLECVQDMDHENMFWYRQDPGLGLRLIYFSYDVKMKEKGDIPEGYSVSREKKERFSLILESASTNQTSMYLCASSFGQGGFQPQHFGDGTRLSIL.

This clone was detected once. CDR3 sequence reads: CAIEGQGVGDGYTF. The CDR3 coding sequence is TGCGCCATAGAAGGCCAGGGGGTAGGTGATGGCTACACCTTC. The chain carries TRBV5-1 and TRBJ1-2, with 7 bases identical to TRBD1. Trimming took 9 bases from V and 6 from J; bases not matched to a gene: 14. CDR3 length equals 14 residues. Germline-derived CDR1 and CDR2 are SGHRS and YFSETQ.

As DNA, the CDR3 is TGTGCCAGCCGGGATACGGGAGGGCCTCAAAATGAGCAGTTCTTC. Translated, it gives CASRDTGGPQNEQFF. The V call is TRBV28, the J call TRBJ2-1, with 8 bases that match TRBD2. Looked up from germline, CDR1 is MDHEN and CDR2 is SYDVKM. V lost 8 bases, J lost 7 bases, and 13 bases stayed unmatched. This CDR3 is 15 amino acids long.

The V and J genes are TRBV24-1 and TRBJ2-1, with TRBD2 matching over 14 bases. Per germline, CDR1 KGHDR and CDR2 SFDVKD. Germline trimming cut 3 bases from V and 10 bases from J; bases unmatched to any gene: 7. This CDR3 is built from 16 residues. The CDR3 region is CATSDRLAGGPREQFF. CDR3 bases: TGTGCCACCAGTGATCGACTAGCGGGAGGGCCTAGGGAGCAGTTCTTC.

J is TRBJ2-7 and V is TRBV6-6; 9 bases line up with TRBD1. V shed 6 bases, J shed 4 bases, and the junction held 10 bases outside the gene matches. CDR3 length: 15 residues. Germline V gives CDR1 MNHNY, CDR2 SVGAGI (reference sequence). The DNA of the CDR3 is TGTGCCAGCAGCCTCTACCCGGGACAGGGATACGAGCAGTACTTC. Protein product: CASSLYPGQGYEQYF.

The rearrangement uses TRBV2 and TRBJ1-5, with TRBD1 matching over 7 bases. The ends lost 6 bases at V and 6 bases at J; junction bases unmatched: 5. The CDR3 sequence is 13 residues long. Germline loops: CDR1 SNHLY, CDR2 FYNNEI. The CDR3 spells CASRRQGGQPQHF. CDR3 nucleotide sequence: TGTGCCAGCAGACGACAGGGTGGTCAGCCCCAGCATTTT.